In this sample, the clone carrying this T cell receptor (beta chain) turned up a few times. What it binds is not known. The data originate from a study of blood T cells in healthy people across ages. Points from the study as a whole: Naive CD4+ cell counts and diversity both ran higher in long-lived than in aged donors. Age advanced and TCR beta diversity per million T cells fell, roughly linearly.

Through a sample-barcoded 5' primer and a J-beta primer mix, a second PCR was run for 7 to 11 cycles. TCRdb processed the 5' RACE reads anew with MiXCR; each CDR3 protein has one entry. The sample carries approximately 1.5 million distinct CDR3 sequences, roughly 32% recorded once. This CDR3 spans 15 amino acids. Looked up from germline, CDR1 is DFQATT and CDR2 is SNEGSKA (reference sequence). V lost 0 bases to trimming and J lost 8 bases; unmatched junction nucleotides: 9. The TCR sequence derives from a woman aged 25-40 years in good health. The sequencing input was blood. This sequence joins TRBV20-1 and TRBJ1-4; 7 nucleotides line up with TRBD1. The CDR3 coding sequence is TGCAGTGCTAGAGACCAGACGGACAGGAGGGAAAAACTGTTTTTT. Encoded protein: CSARDQTDRREKLFF.